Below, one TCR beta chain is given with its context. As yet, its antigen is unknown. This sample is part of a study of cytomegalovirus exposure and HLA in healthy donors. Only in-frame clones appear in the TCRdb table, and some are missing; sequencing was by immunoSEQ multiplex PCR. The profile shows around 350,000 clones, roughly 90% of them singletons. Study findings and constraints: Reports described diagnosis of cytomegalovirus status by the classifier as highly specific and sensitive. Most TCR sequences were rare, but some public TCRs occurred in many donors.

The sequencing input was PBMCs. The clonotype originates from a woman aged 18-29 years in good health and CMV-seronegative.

CDR3 sequence reads: CASSPADGHYEQYF. The CDR3 nucleotides read TGTGCCAGCAGCCCCGCCGACGGACACTACGAGCAGTACTTC. This sequence joins TRBV9 and TRBJ2-7, with a possible D match to TRBD1 (5 bases). The CDR3 length is 14 residues. Between the trimmed V and J ends, which lost 4 bases and 3 bases, there was a span of 14 bases. The germline V gene has CDR1 SGDLS and CDR2 YYNGEE.